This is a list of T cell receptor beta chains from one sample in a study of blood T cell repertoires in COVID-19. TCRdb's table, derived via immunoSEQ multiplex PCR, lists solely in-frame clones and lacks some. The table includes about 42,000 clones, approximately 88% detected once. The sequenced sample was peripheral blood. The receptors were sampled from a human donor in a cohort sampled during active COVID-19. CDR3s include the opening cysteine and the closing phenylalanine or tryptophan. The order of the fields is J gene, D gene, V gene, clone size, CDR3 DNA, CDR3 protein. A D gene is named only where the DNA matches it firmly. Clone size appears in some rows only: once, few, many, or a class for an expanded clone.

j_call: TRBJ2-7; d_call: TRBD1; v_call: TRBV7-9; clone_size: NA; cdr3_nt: TGTGCCAGCAGCCGAAGCCACAGGGGACCCTACGAGCAGTACTTC; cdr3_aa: CASSRSHRGPYEQYF
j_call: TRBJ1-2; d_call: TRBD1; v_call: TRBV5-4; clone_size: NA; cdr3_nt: TGTGCCAGCAGCCGGGACAGGACTCACTATGGCTACACCTTC; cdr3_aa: CASSRDRTHYGYTF
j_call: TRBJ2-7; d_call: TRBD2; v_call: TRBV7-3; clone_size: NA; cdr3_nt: TGTGCCAGCAGCTTAAGGGGACTAGAAAACGAGCAGTACTTC; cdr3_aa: CASSLRGLENEQYF
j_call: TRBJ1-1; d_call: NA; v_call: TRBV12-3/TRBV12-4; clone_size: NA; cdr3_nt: TGTGCCAGCGATTACATGAACACTGAAGCTTTCTTT; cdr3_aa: CASDYMNTEAFF
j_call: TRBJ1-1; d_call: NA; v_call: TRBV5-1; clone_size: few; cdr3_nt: TGCGCCAGCAGCGCTGAAGGGGGGGTAAACACTGAAGCTTTCTTT; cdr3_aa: CASSAEGGVNTEAFF
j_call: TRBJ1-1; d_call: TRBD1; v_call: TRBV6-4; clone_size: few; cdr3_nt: TGTGCCAGCAGTGCATCTTCGGGACAGGGCAACACTGAAGCTTTCTTT; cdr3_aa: CASSASSGQGNTEAFF
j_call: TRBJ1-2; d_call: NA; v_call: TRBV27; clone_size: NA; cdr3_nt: TGTGCCAGCAGTTCCCCGGCAGGGGCAGGCGGCTACACCTTC; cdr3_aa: CASSSPAGAGGYTF
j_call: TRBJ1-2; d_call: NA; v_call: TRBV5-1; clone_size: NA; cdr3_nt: TGCGCCAGCAGCTTGAGCGCAGCCTCCTATGGCTACACCTTC; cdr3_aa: CASSLSAASYGYTF
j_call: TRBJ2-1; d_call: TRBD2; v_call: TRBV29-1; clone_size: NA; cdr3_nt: TGCAGCGTTGTTACTAGCGGCTCCTACAATGAGCAGTTCTTC; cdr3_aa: CSVVTSGSYNEQFF
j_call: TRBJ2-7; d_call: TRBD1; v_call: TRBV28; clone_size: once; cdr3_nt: TGTGCCAGCAGTACCTGGGACAGCTACGAGCAGTACTTC; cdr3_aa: CASSTWDSYEQYF
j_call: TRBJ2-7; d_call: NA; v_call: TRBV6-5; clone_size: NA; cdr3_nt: TGTGCCAGCAGTTACGCGGGTCCCTACGAGCAGTACTTC; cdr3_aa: CASSYAGPYEQYF
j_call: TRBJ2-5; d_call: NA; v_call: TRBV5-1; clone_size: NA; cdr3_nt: TGCGCCAGCAGCTTATTATCGACAGGGAGGGAGACCCAGTACTTC; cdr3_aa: CASSLLSTGRETQYF
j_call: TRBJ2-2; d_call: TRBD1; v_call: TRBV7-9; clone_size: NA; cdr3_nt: TGTGCCAGCAGGACAGGGGGCAACACCGGGGAGCTGTTTTTT; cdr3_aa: CASRTGGNTGELFF
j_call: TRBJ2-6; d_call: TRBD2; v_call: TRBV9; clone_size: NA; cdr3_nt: TGTGCCAGCAGCGTAGCAGCGGGGGCTGGGGCCAACGTCCTGACTTTC; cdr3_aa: CASSVAAGAGANVLTF
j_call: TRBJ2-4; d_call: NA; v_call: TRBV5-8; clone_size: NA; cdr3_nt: TGTGCCAGCTCGGCAGACTTCACCCGAGCCAAAAACATTCAGTACTTC; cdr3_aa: CASSADFTRAKNIQYF
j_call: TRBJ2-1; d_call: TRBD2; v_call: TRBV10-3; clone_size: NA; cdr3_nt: TGTGCCATCAGTGGGAGGGCGGGAGAATCCTACAATGAGCAGTTCTTC; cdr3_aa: CAISGRAGESYNEQFF
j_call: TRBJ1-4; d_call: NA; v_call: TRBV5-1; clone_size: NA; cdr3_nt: TGCGCCAGCAGCTTGGTAGGGGGTAGAAATGAAAAACTGTTTTTT; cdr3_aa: CASSLVGGRNEKLFF
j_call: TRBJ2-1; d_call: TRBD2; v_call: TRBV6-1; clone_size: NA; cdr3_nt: TGTGCCAGCAGTGGAGATCTTAGCGGGAGGACCTACAATGAGCAGTTCTTC; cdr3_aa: CASSGDLSGRTYNEQFF